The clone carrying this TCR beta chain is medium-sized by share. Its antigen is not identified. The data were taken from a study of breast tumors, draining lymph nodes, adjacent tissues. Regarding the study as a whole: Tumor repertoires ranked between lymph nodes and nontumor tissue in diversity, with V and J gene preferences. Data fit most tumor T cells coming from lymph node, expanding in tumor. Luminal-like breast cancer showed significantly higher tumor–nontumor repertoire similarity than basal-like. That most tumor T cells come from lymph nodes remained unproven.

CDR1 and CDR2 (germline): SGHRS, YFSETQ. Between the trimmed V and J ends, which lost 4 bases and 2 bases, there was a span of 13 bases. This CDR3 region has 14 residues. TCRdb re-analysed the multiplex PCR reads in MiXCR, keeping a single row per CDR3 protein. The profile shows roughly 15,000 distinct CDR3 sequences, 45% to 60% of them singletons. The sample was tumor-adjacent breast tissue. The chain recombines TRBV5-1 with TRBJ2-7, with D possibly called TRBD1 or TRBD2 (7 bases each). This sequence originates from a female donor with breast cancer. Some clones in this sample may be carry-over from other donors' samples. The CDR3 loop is CASSIQGGTYEQYF. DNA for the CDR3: TGCGCCAGCAGCATCCAGGGGGGGACCTACGAGCAGTACTTC. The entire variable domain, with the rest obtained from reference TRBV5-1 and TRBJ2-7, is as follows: KAGVTQTPRYLIKTRGQQVTLSCSPISGHRSVSWYQQTPGQGLQFLFEYFSETQRNKGNFPGRFSGRQFSNSRSEMNVSTLELGDSALYLCASSIQGGTYEQYFGPGTRLTVT.